The clone carrying this TCR beta chain was seen a handful of times. What it binds is not known. TCRdb re-called the reads through MiXCR, storing one row per CDR3 protein. The table records under 500,000 distinct CDR3 sequences, approximately 46% of them present only once. The germline CDR1 and CDR2 sequences are SNHLY and FYNNEI. Trimming took off 8 bases at V and 14 bases at J, with 12 bases between the two ends. CDR3 length: 10 residues. The data stem from a study of T cell repertoires in cytomegalovirus infection. Study information: As its CMV epitopes, the study selected recently identified HLA-C-restricted and well-studied HLA-B-restricted targets. Public TCR beta signatures indicated both CMV infection and matching HLA type. Findings and caveats of the study: Of the TCR beta families, the public ones yielded a cumulative frequency that identified carriers of CMV plus the relevant HLA. Ex vivo responses were dominated by HLA-C-restricted CMV-specific TCR beta clonotypes.

The sample here was cultured PBMCs, taken from culture after CMV antigen stimulation. The chain combines TRBV2 with TRBJ1-4, with a tentative D call TRBD1 (5 bases). This receptor was identified in a human donor in good health (CMV status not recorded). Some clones in this sample may be carry-over from other donors' samples. Written as DNA, the CDR3 is TGTGCCAGCGGAGGAGGGACGCTGTTTTTT. Its protein is CASGGGTLFF.